This T cell receptor beta chain was identified during a study of blood T cell repertoires in COVID-19. Background on the study: The samples span acute and convalescent COVID-19 from the United States, Italy and Spain.

V was shortened by 9 bases and J by 3 bases, with 9 bases between the two germline ends. CDR1 is LNHDA and CDR2 is SQIVND in the germline V gene (reference sequence). The CDR3 has 12 residues. Data came from immunoSEQ multiplex PCR; TCRdb stores just in-frame clones and leaves some out. Of over 50,000 clones listed, approximately 81% were seen once; the top ten hold about 4%. The V gene is TRBV19, the J gene TRBJ1-3, with D unresolved. This TCR came from a woman aged 40 to 55 with acute COVID-19. The sequenced material came from PBMCs or T cells enriched from blood (not recorded which). CDR3 sequence: CASRPGGNTIYF. In DNA, the CDR3 is TGTGCCAGCCGGCCGGGTGGAAACACCATATATTTT.